The rows below give T cell receptor beta chains drawn from one sample of a study of blood T cell repertoires in COVID-19. Repertoires were generated with immunoSEQ multiplex PCR, while TCRdb's copy carries only in-frame clones and drops some. This table holds about 110,000 clones, about nine tenths found once. The specimen sequenced was peripheral blood. The origin of the receptors is a human donor in a cohort sampled during active COVID-19. CDR3s include the opening cysteine and the closing phenylalanine or tryptophan. The D gene is left open where the match is weak. Where a row states a size, it is once, few, many or the class of an expanded clone; other rows omit it.

j_call: TRBJ1-1; d_call: TRBD1; clone_size: -; v_call: TRBV7-9; cdr3_aa: CASSTRDRLNTEAFF; cdr3_nt: TGTGCCAGCAGCACCCGGGACAGATTGAACACTGAAGCTTTCTTT
j_call: TRBJ1-1; d_call: -; clone_size: -; v_call: TRBV11-2; cdr3_aa: CASSLAPGMNTEAFF; cdr3_nt: TGTGCCAGCAGCTTAGCTCCGGGAATGAACACTGAAGCTTTCTTT
j_call: TRBJ2-5; d_call: TRBD1; clone_size: -; v_call: TRBV9; cdr3_aa: CASSVGTGGGGTQYF; cdr3_nt: TGTGCCAGCAGCGTAGGGACAGGCGGTGGGGGGACCCAGTACTTC
j_call: TRBJ1-5; d_call: TRBD1; clone_size: few; v_call: TRBV28; cdr3_aa: CASRPDRALQPQHF; cdr3_nt: TGTGCCAGCAGACCGGACAGGGCCCTACAGCCCCAGCATTTT
j_call: TRBJ2-2; d_call: -; clone_size: -; v_call: TRBV4-2; cdr3_aa: CASSQRTVLTGELFF; cdr3_nt: TGTGCCAGCAGCCAAAGGACAGTTCTCACCGGGGAGCTGTTTTTT
j_call: TRBJ2-7; d_call: -; clone_size: -; v_call: TRBV7-8; cdr3_aa: CASSLETSYEQYF; cdr3_nt: TGTGCCAGCAGCTTAGAGACTAGCTACGAGCAGTACTTC
j_call: TRBJ2-2; d_call: TRBD2; clone_size: -; v_call: TRBV27; cdr3_aa: CASSPGLVYTGELFF; cdr3_nt: TGTGCCAGCAGTCCGGGACTAGTGTACACCGGGGAGCTGTTTTTT
j_call: TRBJ1-1; d_call: -; clone_size: -; v_call: TRBV28; cdr3_aa: CASKEDRIEAFF; cdr3_nt: TGTGCCAGCAAGGAGGACCGGATAGAAGCTTTCTTT
j_call: TRBJ2-3; d_call: -; clone_size: -; v_call: TRBV4-3; cdr3_aa: CASSQIGGGTDTQYF; cdr3_nt: TGCGCCAGCAGCCAAATCGGCGGGGGCACAGATACGCAGTATTTT
j_call: TRBJ1-1; d_call: -; clone_size: once; v_call: TRBV2; cdr3_aa: CASVKQEAFF; cdr3_nt: TGTGCCAGCGTCAAACAAGAAGCTTTCTTT
j_call: TRBJ2-2; d_call: -; clone_size: -; v_call: TRBV6-4; cdr3_aa: CASRKTTGRGELFF; cdr3_nt: TGTGCCAGCAGAAAAACCACAGGCAGGGGGGAGCTGTTTTTT
j_call: TRBJ2-1; d_call: TRBD1; clone_size: -; v_call: TRBV7-9; cdr3_aa: CAGAGGSYNEQFF; cdr3_nt: TGTGCCGGCGCAGGGGGCTCCTACAATGAGCAGTTCTTC
j_call: TRBJ1-6; d_call: -; clone_size: -; v_call: TRBV3-1/TRBV3-2; cdr3_aa: CASSRSRHFSPLHF; cdr3_nt: TGTGCCAGCAGCCGCTCTCGACATTTCTCACCCCTCCACTTT
j_call: TRBJ1-5; d_call: TRBD1; clone_size: -; v_call: TRBV10-3; cdr3_aa: CAIRDREGNQPQHF; cdr3_nt: TGTGCCATCAGGGACAGGGAAGGAAATCAGCCCCAGCATTTT
j_call: TRBJ1-2; d_call: TRBD1; clone_size: -; v_call: TRBV7-9; cdr3_aa: CASSWAGQSILFYGYTF; cdr3_nt: TGTGCCAGCAGCTGGGCGGGACAGTCGATTTTGTTCTATGGCTACACCTTC
j_call: TRBJ1-2; d_call: TRBD1; clone_size: -; v_call: TRBV10-3; cdr3_aa: CAISEPGGYGYTF; cdr3_nt: TGTGCCATCAGTGAGCCAGGGGGTTATGGCTACACCTTC
j_call: TRBJ2-1; d_call: -; clone_size: -; v_call: TRBV28; cdr3_aa: CASSSNEGLLYNEQFF; cdr3_nt: TGTGCCAGCAGTTCAAATGAGGGACTCCTCTACAATGAGCAGTTCTTC
j_call: TRBJ2-2; d_call: -; clone_size: -; v_call: TRBV7-8; cdr3_aa: CASSLARGAGELFF; cdr3_nt: TGTGCCAGCAGCTTAGCGCGGGGAGCCGGGGAGCTGTTTTTT
j_call: TRBJ1-1; d_call: -; clone_size: -; v_call: TRBV6-2/TRBV6-3; cdr3_aa: CASSTEWNTEAFF; cdr3_nt: TGTGCCAGCAGTACCGAGTGGAACACTGAAGCTTTCTTT
j_call: TRBJ2-5; d_call: -; clone_size: -; v_call: TRBV2; cdr3_aa: CASSAETEETQYF; cdr3_nt: TGTGCCAGCAGTGCAGAGACAGAAGAGACCCAGTACTTC
j_call: TRBJ1-1; d_call: -; clone_size: -; v_call: TRBV13; cdr3_aa: CASSSERAEAFF; cdr3_nt: TGTGCCAGCAGCTCAGAGAGGGCTGAAGCTTTCTTT
j_call: TRBJ2-3; d_call: -; clone_size: -; v_call: TRBV3-1/TRBV3-2; cdr3_aa: CASSVRGGGDTQYF; cdr3_nt: TGTGCCAGCAGCGTGCGAGGGGGGGGAGATACGCAGTATTTT
j_call: TRBJ2-7; d_call: -; clone_size: once; v_call: TRBV6-5; cdr3_aa: CASSGTFGSSYEQYF; cdr3_nt: TGTGCCAGCAGCGGGACGTTCGGGAGCTCCTACGAGCAGTACTTC
j_call: TRBJ2-1; d_call: -; clone_size: -; v_call: TRBV5-1; cdr3_aa: CASSLGGMHHEQFF; cdr3_nt: TGCGCCAGCAGCTTGGGAGGGATGCACCATGAGCAGTTCTTC
j_call: TRBJ2-1; d_call: TRBD2; clone_size: -; v_call: TRBV19; cdr3_aa: CASSPSGAFYNEQFF; cdr3_nt: TGTGCCAGTAGCCCTAGCGGGGCCTTCTACAATGAGCAGTTCTTC
j_call: TRBJ2-1; d_call: -; clone_size: once; v_call: TRBV18; cdr3_aa: CASSPHGFGGGANNEQFF; cdr3_nt: TGTGCCAGCTCACCCCACGGGTTTGGGGGGGGCGCGAACAATGAGCAGTTCTTC
j_call: TRBJ2-1; d_call: TRBD2; clone_size: -; v_call: TRBV7-2; cdr3_aa: CASSLGGGRFYNEQFF; cdr3_nt: TGTGCCAGCAGCTTAGGGGGCGGGAGATTCTACAATGAGCAGTTCTTC
j_call: TRBJ2-1; d_call: -; clone_size: -; v_call: TRBV25-1; cdr3_aa: CASSLPGDEQFF; cdr3_nt: TGTGCCAGCTCCTTGCCAGGGGATGAGCAGTTCTTC
j_call: TRBJ1-1; d_call: TRBD1; clone_size: -; v_call: TRBV9; cdr3_aa: CASSARTGGLNTEAFF; cdr3_nt: TGTGCCAGCAGCGCCAGGACAGGGGGTCTCAACACTGAAGCTTTCTTT
j_call: TRBJ1-6; d_call: -; clone_size: -; v_call: TRBV12-3/TRBV12-4; cdr3_aa: CASSDPVRALHF; cdr3_nt: TGTGCCAGCAGCGACCCAGTTCGGGCCCTCCACTTT
j_call: TRBJ2-1; d_call: TRBD1; clone_size: -; v_call: TRBV19; cdr3_aa: CASSKQQGAYSYNEQFF; cdr3_nt: TGTGCCAGTAGTAAACAACAGGGGGCTTATTCCTACAATGAGCAGTTCTTC
j_call: TRBJ2-1; d_call: TRBD2; clone_size: -; v_call: TRBV15; cdr3_aa: CATSRDRVLAGVGEQFF; cdr3_nt: TGTGCCACCAGCAGGGACCGGGTCCTAGCGGGAGTCGGTGAGCAGTTCTTC
j_call: TRBJ2-6; d_call: -; clone_size: -; v_call: TRBV6-6; cdr3_aa: CASSWSGSSGANVLTF; cdr3_nt: TGTGCCAGCAGTTGGTCCGGGAGCTCTGGGGCCAACGTCCTGACTTTC
j_call: TRBJ1-3; d_call: -; clone_size: -; v_call: TRBV5-4; cdr3_aa: CASSRFGNTIYF; cdr3_nt: TGTGCCAGCAGCCGGTTCGGGAACACCATATATTTT
j_call: TRBJ2-3; d_call: TRBD1; clone_size: -; v_call: TRBV18; cdr3_aa: CASSTNGQGANPTQYF; cdr3_nt: TGTGCCAGCTCAACCAATGGACAGGGGGCTAATCCTACGCAGTATTTT
j_call: TRBJ2-3; d_call: -; clone_size: -; v_call: TRBV7-9; cdr3_aa: CASSLARVTTDTQYF; cdr3_nt: TGTGCCAGCAGCTTAGCGCGGGTGACTACAGATACGCAGTATTTT
j_call: TRBJ2-1; d_call: TRBD2; clone_size: -; v_call: TRBV2; cdr3_aa: CASSGGLAVSYNEQFF; cdr3_nt: TGTGCCAGCAGCGGGGGACTAGCGGTATCCTACAATGAGCAGTTCTTC
j_call: TRBJ1-1; d_call: -; clone_size: -; v_call: TRBV19; cdr3_aa: CASTPVTNTEAFF; cdr3_nt: TGTGCCAGTACGCCGGTTACGAACACTGAAGCTTTCTTT
j_call: TRBJ1-1; d_call: TRBD1; clone_size: -; v_call: TRBV28; cdr3_aa: CASSLRSGGTEAFF; cdr3_nt: TGTGCCAGCAGTTTAAGATCAGGGGGCACTGAAGCTTTCTTT
j_call: TRBJ2-3; d_call: -; clone_size: -; v_call: TRBV5-1; cdr3_aa: CASSLIGRSDTQYF; cdr3_nt: TGCGCCAGCAGCTTGATTGGGCGCTCAGATACGCAGTATTTT
j_call: TRBJ2-1; d_call: TRBD2; clone_size: -; v_call: TRBV4-1; cdr3_aa: CASSQDPYSGTTYNEQFF; cdr3_nt: TGCGCCAGCAGCCAAGATCCCTATAGCGGGACCACGTACAATGAGCAGTTCTTC
j_call: TRBJ2-5; d_call: -; clone_size: -; v_call: TRBV18; cdr3_aa: CASSPVLGGETQYF; cdr3_nt: TGTGCCAGCTCACCCGTACTAGGGGGAGAGACCCAGTACTTC
j_call: TRBJ2-3; d_call: TRBD2; clone_size: once; v_call: TRBV5-1; cdr3_aa: CASSLGHAGGGTDTQYF; cdr3_nt: TGCGCCAGCAGCTTGGGACACGCGGGGGGCGGGACAGATACGCAGTATTTT
j_call: TRBJ2-3; d_call: -; clone_size: -; v_call: TRBV18; cdr3_aa: CASSPYQDTQYF; cdr3_nt: TGTGCCAGCTCACCCTACCAAGATACGCAGTATTTT
j_call: TRBJ2-7; d_call: -; clone_size: -; v_call: TRBV6-6; cdr3_aa: CASSAVRGFSYEQYF; cdr3_nt: TGTGCCAGCAGTGCCGTCAGGGGTTTCTCCTACGAGCAGTACTTC
j_call: TRBJ1-1; d_call: -; clone_size: -; v_call: TRBV9; cdr3_aa: CASSPLQGRAFF; cdr3_nt: TGTGCCAGCAGCCCCCTACAGGGTCGGGCTTTCTTT
j_call: TRBJ2-2; d_call: -; clone_size: once; v_call: TRBV15; cdr3_aa: CATSQSSWELFF; cdr3_nt: TGTGCCACCAGCCAAAGCTCGTGGGAGCTGTTTTTT
j_call: TRBJ1-4; d_call: TRBD1; clone_size: -; v_call: TRBV3-1/TRBV3-2; cdr3_aa: CASSLVGQGWIKEKLFF; cdr3_nt: TGTGCCAGCAGCCTAGTCGGACAGGGATGGATTAAGGAAAAACTGTTTTTT
j_call: TRBJ2-1; d_call: TRBD2; clone_size: -; v_call: TRBV9; cdr3_aa: CASSPLFETSGDEQFF; cdr3_nt: TGTGCCAGCAGCCCCCTTTTCGAGACTAGCGGCGATGAGCAGTTCTTC
j_call: TRBJ2-7; d_call: TRBD1; clone_size: -; v_call: TRBV4-1; cdr3_aa: CASSLRDREGEQYF; cdr3_nt: TGCGCCAGCAGCCTCCGGGACAGGGAGGGCGAGCAGTACTTC
j_call: TRBJ1-5; d_call: -; clone_size: -; v_call: TRBV5-8; cdr3_aa: CASSLEGSNQPQHF; cdr3_nt: TGTGCCAGCAGCTTGGAGGGGTCCAATCAGCCCCAGCATTTT
j_call: TRBJ2-3; d_call: -; clone_size: -; v_call: TRBV2; cdr3_aa: CASSGGRGGTDTQYF; cdr3_nt: TGTGCCAGCAGTGGGGGTAGGGGGGGAACAGATACGCAGTATTTT
j_call: TRBJ2-6; d_call: TRBD1; clone_size: -; v_call: TRBV10-3; cdr3_aa: CAIKPGQGAAGANVLTF; cdr3_nt: TGTGCCATCAAACCGGGACAGGGGGCTGCTGGGGCCAACGTCCTGACTTTC
j_call: TRBJ2-1; d_call: -; clone_size: once; v_call: TRBV15; cdr3_aa: CATSRAGPGFNEQFF; cdr3_nt: TGTGCCACCAGCAGAGCCGGGCCGGGGTTCAATGAGCAGTTCTTC
j_call: TRBJ1-1; d_call: -; clone_size: -; v_call: TRBV19; cdr3_aa: CASSPRRGEAFF; cdr3_nt: TGTGCCAGTAGTCCAAGGAGGGGTGAAGCTTTCTTT
j_call: TRBJ2-5; d_call: -; clone_size: -; v_call: TRBV9; cdr3_aa: CASSVGQAETQYF; cdr3_nt: TGTGCCAGCAGCGTAGGCCAGGCGGAGACCCAGTACTTC
j_call: TRBJ1-5; d_call: -; clone_size: -; v_call: TRBV5-8; cdr3_aa: CASSLFTGRYSNQPQHF; cdr3_nt: TGTGCCAGCAGCTTGTTTACAGGGAGATATAGCAATCAGCCCCAGCATTTT
j_call: TRBJ2-7; d_call: TRBD1; clone_size: few; v_call: TRBV19; cdr3_aa: CATSDRGLMNPYEQYF; cdr3_nt: TGTGCCACCTCAGACAGGGGGTTGATGAACCCCTACGAGCAGTACTTC